One sample yielded the 4 T cell receptor beta chains listed below, sequenced in a study of cytomegalovirus exposure and HLA in healthy donors. The PCR used 60 Vbeta and 13 Jbeta primers. TCRdb's table, derived via immunoSEQ multiplex PCR, lists solely in-frame clones and lacks some. The ten most abundant clones cover 0.8% to 1% of a sample with 110,000 to 150,000 clones. Material: PBMCs. Receptors originate from a male donor in good health and CMV-seronegative.

The rearrangement joins TRBV5-6 to TRBJ1-5; 9 bases are shared with TRBD1. The CDR3 covers 16 residues. The V gene's germline CDR1 is SGHDT and CDR2 YYEEEE. V trimming: 0 bases; J trimming: 6 bases; junction bases outside the gene matches: 7. CDR3 loop: CASSLAGTGYGQPQHF. The CDR3 coding sequence is TGTGCCAGCAGCTTGGCCGGGACAGGGTATGGTCAGCCCCAGCATTTT.

The chain joins TRBV30 to TRBJ1-5, with D possibly being TRBD1 (5 bases). V lost 0 bases and J lost 0, with 18 bases in between. The germline gives CDR1 GTSNPN, CDR2 SVGIG (reference sequence). This CDR3 is built from 18 residues. Written as DNA, the CDR3 is TGTGCCTGGAGTGTTAGTGGGGACTTCATGAATAGCAATCAGCCCCAGCATTTT. This codes for CAWSVSGDFMNSNQPQHF.

V and J are TRBV5-5 and TRBJ1-5; D is uncertain. The CDR3 sequence is 13 residues long. V was trimmed by 2 bases and J by 4 bases, leaving 7 bases between them. Germline V CDR1 and CDR2: SGHKS, YYEKEE (reference sequence). This CDR3 is CASSLTANQPQHF. The CDR3, as DNA: TGTGCCAGCAGCTTAACAGCTAATCAGCCCCAGCATTTT.

This chain connects TRBV5-6 to TRBJ1-2; D might be TRBD1 (5 bases). Deletions cut 1 base from V and 1 base from J, with 14 bases between. Germline values: CDR1 SGHDT, CDR2 YYEEEE. This CDR3 is 16 amino acids long. The CDR3 nucleotides are TGTGCCAGCAGCTTGTGGGGGGGAACGTATAACTATGGCTACACCTTC. Amino acids: CASSLWGGTYNYGYTF.